The next 11 T cell receptor beta chains were all read from a single sample in a study of shared clonotypes between healthy human individuals. Here immunoSEQ multiplex PCR was the method, and the copy in TCRdb shows in-frame clones only, minus some. Here the sample spans over 1.4 million clones, around 95% being singletons. What was sequenced was naive CD4+ T cells sorted from blood. As to subset: CD45RA+ positively selected. The receptors originated from a man between 25 and 39 years old in good health.

V and J are TRBV2 and TRBJ2-1, with a tentative D call TRBD1 (6 bases). Per germline, CDR1 SNHLY and CDR2 FYNNEI. V was cut by 1 base and J by 16 bases, with 20 bases left in between. There are 14 residues in the CDR3. For the CDR3, the DNA is TGTGCCAGCAGTGAAGGGTCTAGGGTAGGGGGTAAATTCTTC. It specifies CASSEGSRVGGKFF.

V and J are TRBV5-1 and TRBJ2-7, with D maybe TRBD2 (5 bases). Germline V CDR1 and CDR2: SGHRS, YFSETQ. V was clipped by 0 bases and J by 7 bases, with 14 bases between them. The CDR3 is 14 amino acids. The CDR3: CASSLAPSPGEQYF. In nucleotides, the CDR3 is TGCGCCAGCAGCTTGGCCCCTAGCCCGGGGGAGCAGTACTTC.

In this sample, this clone turned up once. J is TRBJ2-2 and V is TRBV5-1; D possibly corresponds to TRBD2 (6 bases). The CDR3 extends over 14 amino acids. CDR1 and CDR2 (germline): SGHRS, YFSETQ. The V end was cut by 7 bases, the J end by 6 bases, with 16 bases between. This CDR3 reads CASLVSSAAGELFF. CDR3 nucleotide sequence: TGCGCCAGCCTAGTGTCTAGCGCCGCCGGGGAGCTGTTTTTT.

The rearrangement links TRBV28 to TRBJ2-1; D unresolved. V lost 1 base to trimming and J lost 6 bases, with 10 bases between them. The germline V gene has CDR1 MDHEN and CDR2 SYDVKM. CDR3 length equals 14 residues. The CDR3 region is CASSLSKWGNEQFF. CDR3 sequence (DNA): TGTGCCAGCAGTTTATCTAAGTGGGGCAATGAGCAGTTCTTC.

This rearrangement joins TRBV29-1 to TRBJ2-3, with 9 nucleotides matching TRBD2. The length of the CDR3 is 15 residues. The J segment lost 5 bases and the V segment lost 4 bases, leaving 10 bases of the junction unmatched. CDR1 SQVTM and CDR2 ANQGSEA come from the germline V gene. The CDR3 region is CSVGPAGGSGDTQYF. The DNA of the CDR3 is TGCAGCGTTGGGCCAGCGGGAGGTAGTGGAGATACGCAGTATTTT.

The chain links TRBV19 to TRBJ1-5; no definite D call. Germline CDR1 is LNHDA and CDR2 is SQIVND (reference sequence). The CDR3 is 18 residues long. Trimming pared 7 bases from V and 0 bases from J, leaving 22 bases between. CDR3 sequence: CASTPWSNSGYSNQPQHF. CDR3 coding DNA: TGTGCCAGTACCCCGTGGTCGAACTCGGGGTATAGCAATCAGCCCCAGCATTTT.

This sequence joins TRBV11-3 and TRBJ2-5; D gene uncertain. Germline values: CDR1 SGHNT, CDR2 YENEEA. V was pared by 3 bases and J by 2 bases, with 7 bases between. This CDR3 spans 13 amino acids. Here the CDR3 reads CASSFTAQETQYF. Written as DNA, the CDR3 is TGTGCCAGCAGCTTCACAGCACAAGAGACCCAGTACTTC. The entire variable domain, with the rest obtained from reference TRBV11-3 and TRBJ2-5, is as follows: EAGVVQSPRYKIIEKKQPVAFWCNPISGHNTLYWYLQNLGQGPELLIRYENEEAVDDSQLPKDRFSAERLKGVDSTLKIQPAELGDSAVYLCASSFTAQETQYFGPGTRLLVL.

The chain recombines TRBV29-1 with TRBJ1-4; D perhaps matches TRBD1 (5 bases). This CDR3 has 12 residues. Deletions cut 8 bases from V and 8 bases from J, with 15 bases between. Germline V gene sequence: CDR1 SQVTM, CDR2 ANQGSEA. CDR3 coding DNA: TGCAGCTACCAAGGGGCGGACGAAAAACTGTTTTTT. Protein sequence: CSYQGADEKLFF.

J is TRBJ2-3 and V is TRBV6-5; TRBD1 agrees at 7 bases. V was pared by 5 bases and J by 3 bases, with 8 bases of the junction left unmatched. The CDR3 extends over 15 amino acids. Germline CDR1 MNHEY, CDR2 SVGAGI. CDR3 in DNA: TGTGCCAGCAGTAAGGGGGCGCCCCGGACAGATACGCAGTATTTT. Amino acids: CASSKGAPRTDTQYF.

The chain couples TRBV18 to TRBJ2-1, with 7 positions matching TRBD1. The V segment lost 2 bases and the J segment 2 bases; nucleotides outside the gene matches: 6. The CDR3 spans 16 residues. CDR1 is KGHSH and CDR2 is LQKENI in the germline V gene. CDR3 sequence reads: CASSPKGTAPYNEQFF. The CDR3 DNA reads as TGTGCCAGCTCACCAAAAGGGACAGCCCCCTACAATGAGCAGTTCTTC.

With respect to this clone: Other DNA sequences within the sample encode an identical CDR3. The rearrangement links TRBV2 to TRBJ2-7; D is unresolved. V lost 4 bases and J 4 bases, leaving 2 bases between the germline ends. The CDR3 has 10 amino acids. Germline CDR1 is SNHLY and CDR2 is FYNNEI. CDR3 coding DNA: TGTGCCAGCAGTGCGTACGAGCAGTACTTC. Residues: CASSAYEQYF.